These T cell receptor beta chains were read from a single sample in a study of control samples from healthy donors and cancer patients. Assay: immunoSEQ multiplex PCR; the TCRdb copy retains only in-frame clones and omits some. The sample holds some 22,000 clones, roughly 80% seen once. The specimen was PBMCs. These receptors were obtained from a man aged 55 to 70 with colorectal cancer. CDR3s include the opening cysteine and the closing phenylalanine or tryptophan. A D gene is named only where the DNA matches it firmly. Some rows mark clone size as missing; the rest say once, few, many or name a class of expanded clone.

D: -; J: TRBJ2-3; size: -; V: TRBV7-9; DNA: TGTGCCAGCAGCTTAGGTAGGAGCGGCCCTAGCACAGATACGCAGTATTTT; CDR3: CASSLGRSGPSTDTQYF
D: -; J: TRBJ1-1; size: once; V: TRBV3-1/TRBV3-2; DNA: TGTGCCAGCAGCCCCACGGGGGGGACTTACACTGAAGCTTTCTTT; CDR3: CASSPTGGTYTEAFF
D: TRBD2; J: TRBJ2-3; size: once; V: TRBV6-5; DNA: TGTGCCAGCAGTTTAGCGGGGGAAGGAGATACGCAGTATTTT; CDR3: CASSLAGEGDTQYF
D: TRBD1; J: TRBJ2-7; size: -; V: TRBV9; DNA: TGTGCCAGCAGCGCCCAGACAGGGGGCTACGAGCAGTACTTC; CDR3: CASSAQTGGYEQYF
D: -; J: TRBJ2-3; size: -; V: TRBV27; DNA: TGTGCCAGCATCTCAGGGGCCACAGATACGCAGTATTTT; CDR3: CASISGATDTQYF
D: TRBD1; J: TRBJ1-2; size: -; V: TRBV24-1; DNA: TGTGCCACCAGTGATGTCAGGGGGTCCTATGGCTACACCTTC; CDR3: CATSDVRGSYGYTF
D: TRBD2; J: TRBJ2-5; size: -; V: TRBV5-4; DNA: TGTGCCAGCAGCGTGGGGACTAGCGGGGAGAAAGAGACCCAGTACTTC; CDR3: CASSVGTSGEKETQYF
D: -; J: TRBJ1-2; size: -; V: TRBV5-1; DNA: TGCGCCAGCAGCTTGGATACGGGCGTTAGCGGCTACACCTTC; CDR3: CASSLDTGVSGYTF
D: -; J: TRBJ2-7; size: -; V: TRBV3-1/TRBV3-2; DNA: TGTGCCAGCAGCCAGTCCGGGAGCTCCTACGAGCAGTACTTC; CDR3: CASSQSGSSYEQYF
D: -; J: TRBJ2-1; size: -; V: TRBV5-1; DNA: TGCGCCAGCAGCCTATCCGCGATAGCCCTCACTACCGATGAGCAGTTCTTC; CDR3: CASSLSAIALTTDEQFF
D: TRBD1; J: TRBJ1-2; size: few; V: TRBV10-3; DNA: TGTGCCACCGACCGGGACAGGGGTAGCTACACCTTC; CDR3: CATDRDRGSYTF
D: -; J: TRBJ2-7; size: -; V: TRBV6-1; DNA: TGTGCCAGCAGTGAAGCGCGGTGGGCGTACGAGCAGTACTTC; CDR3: CASSEARWAYEQYF
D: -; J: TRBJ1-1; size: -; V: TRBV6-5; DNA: TGTGCCAGCAGGGATTGGGGGGGGTTGGCTGAAGCTTTCTTT; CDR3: CASRDWGGLAEAFF
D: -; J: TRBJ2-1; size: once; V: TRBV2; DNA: TGTGCCAGCAGTGATAGTATAGGTAGGGATGAGCAGTTCTTC; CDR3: CASSDSIGRDEQFF
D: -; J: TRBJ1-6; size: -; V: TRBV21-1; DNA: TGTGCCAGCAGCAAAGTAATTGGCCTCCACTTT; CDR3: CASSKVIGLHF
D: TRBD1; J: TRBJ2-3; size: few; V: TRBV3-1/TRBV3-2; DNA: TGTGCCAGCAGCCGCCGGGACAGTGCAACAGATACGCAGTATTTT; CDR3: CASSRRDSATDTQYF
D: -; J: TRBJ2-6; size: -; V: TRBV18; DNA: TGTGCCAGCTCACCAACCACGACATTCCTCTCTGGGGCCAACGTCCTGACTTTC; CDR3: CASSPTTTFLSGANVLTF
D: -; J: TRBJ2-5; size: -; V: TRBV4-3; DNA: TGCGCCAGCAGCCCGGGACCCGGGCCCCAGTACTTC; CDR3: CASSPGPGPQYF
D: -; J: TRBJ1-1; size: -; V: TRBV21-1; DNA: TGTGCCAGCAGGCCCTCCGTAGTCAGGGTCGACACTGAAGCTTTCTTT; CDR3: CASRPSVVRVDTEAFF
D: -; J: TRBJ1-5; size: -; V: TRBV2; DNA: TGTGCCAGCAGCCGGGGGGGGTGGAGCAATCAGCCCCAGCATTTT; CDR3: CASSRGGWSNQPQHF
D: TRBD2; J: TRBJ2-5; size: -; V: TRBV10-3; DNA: TGTGCCATCAGCGAAGCTAGCGGGGGGCCTAAAGAGACCCAGTACTTC; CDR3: CAISEASGGPKETQYF
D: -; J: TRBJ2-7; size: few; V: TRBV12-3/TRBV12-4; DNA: TGTGCCAGCAGTTCCCGGGGGATTCGTGAGCAGTACTTC; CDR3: CASSSRGIREQYF
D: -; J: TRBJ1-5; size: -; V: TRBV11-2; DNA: TGTGCCAGCAGCTTGGCGGGCAATCAGCCCCAGCATTTT; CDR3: CASSLAGNQPQHF
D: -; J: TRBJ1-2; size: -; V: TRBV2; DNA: TGTGCCAGCAGCGCCAACCGGGACACCGGTAACTATGGCTACACCTTC; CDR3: CASSANRDTGNYGYTF
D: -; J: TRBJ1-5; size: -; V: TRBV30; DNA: TGTGCCTGGAGTGTATCGGGGGGACGGCAGCCCCAGCATTTT; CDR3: CAWSVSGGRQPQHF
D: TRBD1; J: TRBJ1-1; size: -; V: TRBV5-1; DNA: TGCGCCAGCAGCGCCAACAGGGGAATGAACACTGAAGCTTTCTTT; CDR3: CASSANRGMNTEAFF
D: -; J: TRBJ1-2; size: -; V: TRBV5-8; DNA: TGTGCCAGCAGCTTGAGAGGCCCAGGGACCACTAACTATGGCTACACCTTC; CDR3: CASSLRGPGTTNYGYTF
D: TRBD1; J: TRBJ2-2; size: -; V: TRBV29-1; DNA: TGCAGCGTTCTCTTGACAGGGGGCATCGGGGAGCTGTTTTTT; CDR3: CSVLLTGGIGELFF
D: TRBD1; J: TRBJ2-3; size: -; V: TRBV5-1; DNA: TGCGCCAGCAGAAGTACAGGGGAGAGCACAGATACGCAGTATTTT; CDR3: CASRSTGESTDTQYF
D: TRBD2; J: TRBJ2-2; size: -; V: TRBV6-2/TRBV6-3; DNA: TGTGCCAGCAGCCCGACTAGCGGGGGAAGTAACGGGGAGCTGTTTTTT; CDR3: CASSPTSGGSNGELFF
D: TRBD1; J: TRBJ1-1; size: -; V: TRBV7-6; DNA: TGTGCCAGCAGCGCCGGAACAGGGGTTGAAGCTTTCTTT; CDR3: CASSAGTGVEAFF
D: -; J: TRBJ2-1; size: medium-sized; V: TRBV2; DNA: TGTGCCAGCAGCGTGGTTACCTACAATGAGCAGTTCTTC; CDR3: CASSVVTYNEQFF
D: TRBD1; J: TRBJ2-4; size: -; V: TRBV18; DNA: TGTGCCAGCTCACCGAGGACAGGGGGCGATTTAGCCAAAAACATTCAGTACTTC; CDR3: CASSPRTGGDLAKNIQYF
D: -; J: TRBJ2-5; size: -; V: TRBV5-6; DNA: TGTGCCAGCAGCTTGGTGGGGGCTGGGGAGACCCAGTACTTC; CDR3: CASSLVGAGETQYF
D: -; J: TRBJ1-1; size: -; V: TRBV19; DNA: TGTGCCAGTAGTATAATCGGCAGGGGCCTTGAAGCTTTCTTT; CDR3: CASSIIGRGLEAFF
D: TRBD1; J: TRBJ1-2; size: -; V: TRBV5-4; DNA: TGTGCCAGCAGCGACGACGGACAGGGGAGCTATGGCTACACCTTC; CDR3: CASSDDGQGSYGYTF
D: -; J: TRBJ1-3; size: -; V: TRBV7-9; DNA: TGTGCCAGCAGCGTGGACAGTTTCTCTGGAAACACCATATATTTT; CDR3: CASSVDSFSGNTIYF
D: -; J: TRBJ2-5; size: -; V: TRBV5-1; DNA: TGCGCCAGCAGCTTACAGGCTAGTCAAGAGACCCAGTACTTC; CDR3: CASSLQASQETQYF
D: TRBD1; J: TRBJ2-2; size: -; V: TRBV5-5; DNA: TGTGCCAGCAGCTTGGAGACAGGGTTTACCGGGGAGCTGTTTTTT; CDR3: CASSLETGFTGELFF
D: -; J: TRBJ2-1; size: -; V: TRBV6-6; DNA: TGTGCCAGCAGTTACTCGGGGCGGGGCTCCTACAATGAGCAGTTCTTC; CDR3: CASSYSGRGSYNEQFF
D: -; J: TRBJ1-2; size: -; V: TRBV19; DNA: TGTGCCAGTAGTCTCGGGGGCATCGGCTACACCTTC; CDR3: CASSLGGIGYTF
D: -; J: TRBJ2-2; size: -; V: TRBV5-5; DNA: TGTGCCAGCAGCCCGAGACCGACATCAGGGGAGACCGGGGAGCTGTTTTTT; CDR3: CASSPRPTSGETGELFF
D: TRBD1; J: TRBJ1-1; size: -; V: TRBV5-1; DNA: TGCGCCAGCAGCCCCGACGACAGGGGGGAAAACACTGAAGCTTTCTTT; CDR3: CASSPDDRGENTEAFF
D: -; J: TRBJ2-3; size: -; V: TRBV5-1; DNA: TGCGCCAGCAGCTCCCAGGGAACAGATACGCAGTATTTT; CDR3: CASSSQGTDTQYF
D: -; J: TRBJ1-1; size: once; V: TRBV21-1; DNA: TGTGCCAGCAGCCGGGACAGGGATTTGGGTGCTTTCTTT; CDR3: CASSRDRDLGAFF
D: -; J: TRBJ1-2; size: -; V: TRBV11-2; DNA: TGTGCCAGCAGCCCAAGGGCGGGCTATGGCTACACCTTC; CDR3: CASSPRAGYGYTF
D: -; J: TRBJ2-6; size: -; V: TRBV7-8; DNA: TGTGCCAGCAGCTTAGAATCAAAGGATTGGATCGGGGCCAACGTCCTGACTTTC; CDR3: CASSLESKDWIGANVLTF
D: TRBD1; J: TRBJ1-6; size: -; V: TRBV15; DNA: TGTGCCACCAGCAGCTCGAGTAGGGGGCTTTTTGTTTTTCATTCACCCCTCCACTTT; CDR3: CATSSSSRGLFVFHSPLHF